The T cell receptor (beta chain) under discussion was sequenced for a study of control samples from healthy donors and cancer patients. Repertoires were generated with immunoSEQ multiplex PCR, while TCRdb's copy carries only in-frame clones and drops some. The sample carries over 75,000 clones, approximately 86% recorded once. Per germline, CDR1 SNHLY and CDR2 FYNNEI. The CDR3 loop spans 11 amino acids. Trimming shortened V by 4 bases and J by 7 bases, and 5 bases separated the two germline ends. The TCR comes from a man aged 25-45 years in good health. The sequencing sample was made of blood. This chain uses TRBV2 with TRBJ1-5; D uncertain. In nucleotides, the CDR3 is TGTGCCAGCAGTGGGGGACAGCCCCAGCATTTT. Amino acid sequence: CASSGGQPQHF.